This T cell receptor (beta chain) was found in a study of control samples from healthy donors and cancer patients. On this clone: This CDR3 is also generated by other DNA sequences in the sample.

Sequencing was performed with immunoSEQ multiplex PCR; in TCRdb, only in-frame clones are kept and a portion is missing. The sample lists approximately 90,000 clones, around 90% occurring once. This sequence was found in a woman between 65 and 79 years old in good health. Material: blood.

This CDR3 is CASSPLSTDTQYF. The CDR3 DNA is TGTGCCAGCTCACCTCTAAGCACAGATACGCAGTATTTT. The chain links TRBV18 to TRBJ2-3; D is unclear. Germline V CDR1 and CDR2: KGHSH, LQKENI. This CDR3 spans 13 amino acids. The V gene lost 3 bases and the J gene lost 0 bases, with 4 bases spanning the gap. Together with reference TRBV18 and TRBJ2-3, the CDR3 gives the full variable domain: NAGVMQNPRHLVRRRGQEARLRCSPMKGHSHVYWYRQLPEEGLKFMVYLQKENIIDESGMPKERFSAEFPKEGPSILRIQQVVRGDSAAYFCASSPLSTDTQYFGPGTRLTVL.